This TCR beta chain emerged from a study of beta chain features in type 1 diabetes. Whole-study findings and limits: Type 1 diabetes patients had VDJ junctions that carried fewer insertions and more deletions. Among patients with Type 1 diabetes, TCRB CDR3s were moderately but significantly shorter in every one of the four CD4+ subsets.

All of the isolated RNA was reverse transcribed, so expressed TCRB transcripts were sequenced. The read count averaged approximately 3.5 million across naive, central memory and regulatory T cell samples. Repertoires were generated with immunoSEQ multiplex PCR, while TCRdb's copy carries only in-frame clones and drops some. The sample lists fewer than 400,000 clones, 9.3% occurring once. For this clone: Antigen: not known.

The CDR3 is 21 amino acids. The germline V gene encodes CDR1 SGHVS and CDR2 FQNEAQ. J was trimmed by 0 bases and V by 1 base; bases with no gene match: 13. The sequenced material came from central memory CD4+ T cells from blood. The receptor comes from a man aged 30-40 years with type 1 diabetes. This chain uses TRBV7-8 with TRBJ2-6, with 9 bases aligning to TRBD2. The CDR3 DNA sequence: TGTGCCAGCAGCTTAGTTATTGGCGTGGGGACTAGCAACTCTGGGGCCAACGTCCTGACTTTC. This gives the protein CASSLVIGVGTSNSGANVLTF. Variable domain in full (rest from reference TRBV7-8 and TRBJ2-6): GAGVSQSPRYKVAKRGQDVALRCDPISGHVSLFWYQQALGQGPEFLTYFQNEAQLDKSGLPSDRFFAERPEGSVSTLKIQRTQQEDSAVYLCASSLVIGVGTSNSGANVLTFGAGSRLTVL.